Listed below are T cell receptor beta chains from one sample, sequenced in a study of control samples from healthy donors and cancer patients. This table comes from immunoSEQ multiplex PCR, and its TCRdb copy is limited to in-frame clones, with some not included. The sample records 130,000 or so clones, roughly 94% being singletons. The sample taken for sequencing was PBMCs. These receptors all come from a man aged 60-69 years with colorectal cancer. Each CDR3 is given with its conserved first and last residue.

v_call	cdr3_length	cdr3_aa
TRBV6-5	14	CASSYSGVGQPQHF
TRBV6-6	14	CASSYQGSKSEQYF
TRBV18	14	CASSPQGAAPGYTF
TRBV12-3/TRBV12-4	13	CASSLNVNTEAFF
TRBV28	14	CASSLPTGGDEQFF
TRBV14	11	CASSLEDTQYF
TRBV6-5	15	CASTALGGVNTEAFF
TRBV27	15	CASRDRLSSTDTQYF
TRBV6-5	13	CASTSDRAYEQYF
TRBV11-2	15	CASSPLPTVNTEAFF
TRBV7-9	16	CASSSQPGQGQETQYF
TRBV18	16	CASSPPRGAGQETQYF
TRBV7-6	14	CASSPSGDNYGYTF
TRBV24-1	13	CATRDAANTEAFF
TRBV28	14	CASSRLAGWDEQFF
TRBV5-6	14	CASSFPGTKNEQFF
TRBV7-2	12	CASSQTSAEQFF
TRBV5-1	15	CASSQGQGQGYGYTF
TRBV18	19	CASSPQTARGQGNTGELFF
TRBV24-1	13	CATEGGQDTEAFF
TRBV6-5	15	CASSATGLGNQPQHF
TRBV7-2	12	CASSEELYGYTF
TRBV7-8	13	CASSRRGRTEAFF
TRBV5-1	15	CASSLGGTVNYGYTF
TRBV24-1	16	CATSDGDLLRGAEAFF
TRBV19	15	CASRAWLATNEKLFF
TRBV7-2	15	CASSRLAGGAETQYF
TRBV6-6	15	CASSYSNSGAGELFF
TRBV7-9	13	CASSPGGNTEAFF
TRBV5-4	15	CASSSPVASQYEQYF
TRBV11-2	15	CASSRGVQNNQPQHF